This T cell receptor beta chain was captured by sequencing in a study of a mutant IDH1 vaccine in newly diagnosed glioma. The wider study: Earlier care involved radiotherapy, temozolomide, or both, and the majority received both.

Method: immunoSEQ multiplex PCR; TCRdb's copy keeps in-frame clones and lacks some. Seen here are tens of thousands of clones, approximately 65% observed once, and the top ten hold around 4.8%. In regard to this clone: Its target is not known.

The time point here: week 47, end of study. Topical imiquimod was applied with each vaccine dose, which held 300 ug of mutant IDH1 20-mer peptide. New WHO grade 3 or 4 IDH1-mutant, ATRX-lost astrocytomas were present in all donors. Germline V gene lookup returns CDR1 GTSNPN and CDR2 SVGIG (reference sequence). The CDR3 sequence is 11 residues long. This sequence joins TRBV30 and TRBJ1-2; 11 bases line up with TRBD1. The specimen was peripheral blood mononuclear cells (PBMCs), collected from a glioma patient whose treatment included an IDH1 peptide vaccine. The source is a man aged 35-49 years with glioma. Some clones in this sample may be carry-over from other donors' samples. The DNA of the CDR3 is TGTGCTTCGGACAGGGGGCTTGGCTACACCTTC. Translation gives CASDRGLGYTF. The full variable domain, with the rest looked up from reference TRBV30 and TRBJ1-2, is SQTIHQWPATLVQPVGSPLSLECTVEGTSNPNLYWYRQAAGRGLQLLFYSVGIGQISSEVPQNLSASRPQDRQFILSSKKLLLSDSGFYLCASDRGLGYTFGSGTRLTVV.